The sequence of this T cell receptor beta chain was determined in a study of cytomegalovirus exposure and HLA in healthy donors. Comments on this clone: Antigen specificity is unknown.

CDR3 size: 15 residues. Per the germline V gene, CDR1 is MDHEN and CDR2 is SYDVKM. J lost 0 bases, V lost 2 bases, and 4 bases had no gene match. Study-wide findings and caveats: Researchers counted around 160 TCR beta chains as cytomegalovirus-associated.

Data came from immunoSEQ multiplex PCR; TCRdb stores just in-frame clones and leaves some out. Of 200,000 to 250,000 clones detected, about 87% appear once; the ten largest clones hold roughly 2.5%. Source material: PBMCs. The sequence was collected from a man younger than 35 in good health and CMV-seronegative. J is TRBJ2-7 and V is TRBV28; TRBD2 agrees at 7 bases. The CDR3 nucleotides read TGTGCCAGCAGTTTAGGCGGGGGACCCTCCTACGAGCAGTACTTC. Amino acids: CASSLGGGPSYEQYF.